The 28 T cell receptor beta chains presented below share a single source sample, sequenced in a study of control samples from healthy donors and cancer patients (dated by TCRdb to between 2020 and 2021). Receptor amplification or capture employed the immunoSEQ multiplex PCR assay. TCRdb carries this immuneACCESS record with in-frame sequences only. Its versions omit some clonotypes, under half of them owing to an unresolved V gene in the studies checked, with the rest unexplained. The sample profile shows approximately 190,000 clones; approximately 90% of them were found once. Jointly, the top ten make up approximately 1.8% of the sample. Sequencing was done on a sample of blood. The receptors were gathered from a man between 25 and 39 years old in good health.

This sequence joins TRBV20-1 and TRBJ2-7, with TRBD2 identical over 9 bases. This CDR3 comprises 14 residues. Looked up from germline, CDR1 is DFQATT and CDR2 is SNEGSKA (reference sequence). J was trimmed by 2 bases and V by 3 bases; bases with no gene match: 5. In DNA form, the CDR3 reads TGCAGTGCTAGTCCCGGGACTAGCACCTACGAGCAGTACTTC. Protein: CSASPGTSTYEQYF.

The rearrangement uses TRBV5-4 and TRBJ1-2, with D unclear. Germline lookup yields CDR1 SGHNT and CDR2 YYREEE (reference sequence). The CDR3 consists of 13 residues. Deletions cut 5 bases from V and 3 bases from J, with 11 bases between. Here the CDR3 DNA reads TGTGCCAGCAGTTTAAGGGCAGACTATGGCTACACCTTC. This codes for CASSLRADYGYTF.

The rearrangement uses TRBV10-2 and TRBJ2-3; D is possibly TRBD1 or TRBD2 (5 bases each). The CDR3 totals 15 residues. CDR1 and CDR2 (germline): WSHSY, SAAADI. The V end lost 7 bases, the J end lost 0 bases, and 14 bases lay between the germline ends. CDR3 sequence: CASTEGRSSTDTQYF. The CDR3 DNA follows: TGCGCCAGCACCGAGGGGCGATCTAGCACAGATACGCAGTATTTT.

This chain connects TRBV6-1 to TRBJ2-1; the D gene is possibly TRBD2 (5 bases). The V end lost 3 bases, the J end lost 4 bases, and 13 bases lay between the germline ends. This CDR3 comprises 15 residues. CDR1 MNHNS and CDR2 SASEGT come from the germline V gene. CDR3: CASSDGGLPYNEQFF. The CDR3 nucleotides are TGTGCCAGCAGTGACGGTGGACTCCCTTACAATGAGCAGTTCTTC.

The rearrangement links TRBV11-1 to TRBJ1-4; D might be TRBD1 (5 bases). V lost 5 bases and J 1 base, leaving 8 bases between the germline ends. Germline V lookup: CDR1 SGHAT, CDR2 FQDESV (reference sequence). The CDR3 covers 14 residues. In nucleotides, the CDR3 is TGTGCCAGCAGCCCGCAGGGAACTAATGAAAAACTGTTTTTT. Protein sequence: CASSPQGTNEKLFF.

This chain connects TRBV5-4 to TRBJ2-7; 12 nucleotides agree with TRBD2. V shed 3 bases, J shed 3 bases, and the junction held 4 bases outside the gene matches. Germline-derived CDR1 and CDR2 are SGHNT and YYREEE (reference sequence). The CDR3 is 15 residues long. The CDR3 spells CASSSLAGGVYEQYF. CDR3 DNA: TGTGCCAGCAGCTCACTAGCGGGAGGCGTCTACGAGCAGTACTTC.

This clone was counted once. V is TRBV28 and J is TRBJ1-1; no clear D. The V gene's germline CDR1 is MDHEN and CDR2 SYDVKM. This CDR3 comprises 12 residues. Trimming pared 7 bases from V and 1 base from J, leaving 7 bases between. In nucleotides, the CDR3 is TGTGCCAGCACCTCGTCGAACACTGAAGCTTTCTTT. Amino acids: CASTSSNTEAFF.

This chain links TRBV2 with TRBJ2-7; unclear D gene. Trimming left V 7 bases short and J 5 bases short, with 24 bases between. Germline CDR1 and CDR2: SNHLY and FYNNEI. This CDR3 region has 16 residues. The CDR3, as DNA: TGTGCCAGCACTAAGTCCCGCGGCAAGGGTGAAAACGAGCAGTACTTC. Its protein is CASTKSRGKGENEQYF. Full variable domain (outside the CDR3, taken from reference TRBV2 and TRBJ2-7): EPEVTQTPSHQVTQMGQEVILRCVPISNHLYFYWYRQILGQKVEFLVSFYNNEISEKSEIFDDQFSVERPDGSNFTLKIRSTKLEDSAMYFCASTKSRGKGENEQYFGPGTRLTVT.

V usage is TRBV30 and J usage is TRBJ2-2, with 9 bases aligning to TRBD1. The CDR3 totals 14 residues. Unmatched junction bases numbered 2, after V lost 1 base and J lost 5 bases. The germline V gene has CDR1 GTSNPN and CDR2 SVGIG (reference sequence). The CDR3 DNA is TGTGCCTGGAGTGCCGGACAGGGGACCGGGGAGCTGTTTTTT. Amino acid sequence: CAWSAGQGTGELFF.

This chain links TRBV5-1 with TRBJ1-1, with 8 bases that match TRBD1. J gave up 7 bases and V 4 bases, and 6 bases lay outside the gene matches. The germline gives CDR1 SGHRS, CDR2 YFSETQ. The CDR3 is 13 amino acids. The CDR3 loop reads CASSTGQGGEAFF. Written as DNA, the CDR3 is TGCGCCAGCAGCACCGGACAGGGAGGTGAAGCTTTCTTT. Based on the CDR3 plus reference TRBV5-1 and TRBJ1-1, the full variable domain is KAGVTQTPRYLIKTRGQQVTLSCSPISGHRSVSWYQQTPGQGLQFLFEYFSETQRNKGNFPGRFSGRQFSNSRSEMNVSTLELGDSALYLCASSTGQGGEAFFGQGTRLTVV.

The CDR3 loop is CASSFYQPQHF. As DNA, the CDR3 is TGTGCCAGCAGCTTTTATCAGCCCCAGCATTTT. The chain carries TRBV5-6 and TRBJ1-5; D not certain. The germline V gene encodes CDR1 SGHDT and CDR2 YYEEEE. There are 11 residues in the CDR3. Trimming left V 2 bases short and J 5 bases short, with 2 bases between.

This clone was seen only once. This rearrangement joins TRBV4-1 to TRBJ2-1; TRBD2 matches at 7 bases. The V gene's germline CDR1 is MGHRA and CDR2 YSYEKL. The J segment lost 6 bases and the V segment lost 2 bases, leaving 10 bases of the junction unmatched. The length of the CDR3 is 16 residues. CDR3 in amino acids: CASSQIRLAKGNEQFF. DNA for the CDR3: TGCGCCAGCAGCCAAATTCGACTAGCCAAGGGCAATGAGCAGTTCTTC.

This chain links TRBV27 with TRBJ1-1, with D possibly matching TRBD1 (6 bases). Trimming removed 2 bases at V and 4 bases at J, with 11 bases between. The CDR3 has 14 residues. Germline CDR1 and CDR2: MNHEY and SMNVEV (reference sequence). Written as DNA, the CDR3 is TGTGCCAGCAGTTTACAGGGGATGTTCACTGAAGCTTTCTTT. This codes for CASSLQGMFTEAFF.

V is TRBV14 and J is TRBJ1-1, with a possible D match to TRBD1 (6 bases). The germline gives CDR1 SGHDN, CDR2 FVKESK. The germline V and J ends were trimmed by 3 bases and 6 bases, with 14 bases remaining between them. CDR3 length: 14 residues. The chain's CDR3 is CASSQGHPTSEAFF. CDR3 in DNA: TGTGCCAGCAGCCAGGGACACCCAACTTCTGAAGCTTTCTTT.

The chain links TRBV5-1 to TRBJ2-3; D call uncertain. The V gene lost 1 base and the J gene lost 4 bases, with 10 bases spanning the gap. The CDR3 spans 14 residues. Per the germline V gene, CDR1 is SGHRS and CDR2 is YFSETQ. This CDR3 is CASSLLGSPDTQYF. The CDR3 region has the DNA TGCGCCAGCAGCTTGTTAGGTTCCCCAGATACGCAGTATTTT. The full variable domain, in which reference TRBV5-1 and TRBJ2-3 provide the parts outside the CDR3, is KAGVTQTPRYLIKTRGQQVTLSCSPISGHRSVSWYQQTPGQGLQFLFEYFSETQRNKGNFPGRFSGRQFSNSRSEMNVSTLELGDSALYLCASSLLGSPDTQYFGPGTRLTVL.

This clone appeared a single time. The chain's CDR3 is CASSFLNEKLFF. The CDR3 DNA sequence: TGTGCCAGCAGCTTCCTTAATGAAAAACTGTTTTTT. The chain employs TRBV11-2 and TRBJ1-4; no firm D call. In germline, CDR1 is SGHAT, CDR2 FQNNGV. The CDR3 runs 12 residues. Trimming removed 3 bases from V and 4 bases from J, with 3 bases in between.

The chain employs TRBV5-1 and TRBJ2-1; D uncertain. CDR1 SGHRS and CDR2 YFSETQ come from the germline V gene. Deletions cut 1 base from V and 4 bases from J, with 3 bases between. The length of the CDR3 is 12 residues. CDR3 in amino acids: CASSLYYNEQFF. CDR3 nucleotides: TGCGCCAGCAGCTTGTATTACAATGAGCAGTTCTTC.

V gene TRBV2 combines with J gene TRBJ1-5; no clear D gene. The CDR3 contains 14 residues. The germline V gene encodes CDR1 SNHLY and CDR2 FYNNEI. The V end lost 4 bases, the J end lost 2 bases, and 9 bases lay between the germline ends. The CDR3 region has the DNA TGTGCCAGCAGTGTCCGGAAAGGCAATCAGCCCCAGCATTTT. It is translated as CASSVRKGNQPQHF.

The rearrangement joins TRBV7-8 to TRBJ2-1; tentatively, D is TRBD1 or TRBD2 (5 bases each). With 1 base removed from V and 8 bases from J, the gap between germline ends came to 18 bases. The CDR3 consists of 16 residues. Looked up from germline, CDR1 is SGHVS and CDR2 is FQNEAQ. The CDR3 sequence: CASSLGGQGKIDEQFF. The CDR3 DNA reads TGTGCCAGCAGCTTAGGAGGGCAGGGAAAGATTGATGAGCAGTTCTTC.

The count of this clone is one. V is TRBV7-9 and J is TRBJ2-7; D is unclear. With 1 base removed from V and 4 bases from J, the gap between germline ends came to 5 bases. The length of the CDR3 is 12 residues. Per the germline V gene, CDR1 is SEHNR and CDR2 is FQNEAQ (reference sequence). The CDR3 spells CASSLEVYEQYF. The CDR3 bases are TGTGCCAGCAGCTTAGAAGTGTACGAGCAGTACTTC.

The chain links TRBV19 to TRBJ1-2; D may be TRBD1 (5 bases). CDR1 and CDR2 (germline): LNHDA, SQIVND (reference sequence). The V end was cut by 6 bases, the J end by 5 bases, with 16 bases between. CDR3 length equals 14 residues. The CDR3 DNA follows: TGTGCCAGTAGGGGGGGAACGGAGAGGTATGGCTACACCTTC. Amino acids: CASRGGTERYGYTF. The whole variable domain, remainder taken from reference TRBV19 and TRBJ1-2, is DGGITQSPKYLFRKEGQNVTLSCEQNLNHDAMYWYRQDPGQGLRLIYYSQIVNDFQKGDIAEGYSVSREKKESFPLTVTSAQKNPTAFYLCASRGGTERYGYTFGSGTRLTVV.

The chain links TRBV5-8 to TRBJ1-1; unclear D gene. This CDR3 is built from 11 residues. Deletions cut 4 bases from V and 7 bases from J, with 8 bases between. CDR1 is SGHTS and CDR2 is YDEGEE in the germline V gene. For the CDR3, the DNA is TGTGCCAGCAGCCTTGTTTTTGAAGCTTTCTTT. This sequence encodes CASSLVFEAFF.

The chain carries TRBV13 and TRBJ1-1, with D possibly being TRBD1 (6 bases). V lost 3 bases and J 4 bases, leaving 12 bases between the germline ends. Germline V gives CDR1 PRHDT, CDR2 FYEKMQ (reference sequence). This CDR3 has 14 residues. CDR3 amino acids: CASSFPGVITEAFF. In DNA, the CDR3 is TGTGCCAGCAGCTTCCCAGGGGTAATCACTGAAGCTTTCTTT.

This sequence joins TRBV2 and TRBJ2-3; 7 bases are a match to TRBD2. The V gene's germline CDR1 is SNHLY and CDR2 FYNNEI. The V gene end was trimmed by 5 bases and the J gene end by 6 bases; junction bases not matched to a gene: 8. The CDR3 contains 14 residues. The CDR3 DNA reads TGTGCCAGCAGTAAAGAGCGGGGCGGGGATACGCAGTATTTT. Translation gives CASSKERGGDTQYF.

This rearrangement joins TRBV6-5 to TRBJ2-3; no firm D call. V dropped 6 bases and J dropped 2 bases, with 12 bases sitting between them. This CDR3 has 14 amino acids. The germline gives CDR1 MNHEY, CDR2 SVGAGI. The CDR3 is CASRLGLNTDTQYF. In DNA, the CDR3 is TGTGCCAGCAGATTAGGCCTTAACACAGATACGCAGTATTTT.

This chain connects TRBV7-9 to TRBJ2-1, with a tentative D call TRBD2 (5 bases). This CDR3 comprises 18 residues. The V gene's germline CDR1 is SEHNR and CDR2 FQNEAQ (reference sequence). The V end was cut by 6 bases, the J end by 0 bases, with 21 bases between. This CDR3 reads CASSWLLIREGSYNEQFF. DNA of the CDR3: TGTGCCAGCAGTTGGTTGCTGATCCGTGAGGGCTCCTACAATGAGCAGTTCTTC.

This chain connects TRBV29-1 to TRBJ1-1; the D is unclear. The ends were cut back, 1 base at V and 2 bases at J, with 8 bases in the middle. Per germline, CDR1 SQVTM and CDR2 ANQGSEA. This CDR3 is built from 13 residues. This chain's CDR3 is CSVEVPANTEAFF. The CDR3 nucleotides read TGCAGCGTTGAAGTCCCAGCAAACACTGAAGCTTTCTTT. Full variable domain (missing parts from reference TRBV29-1 and TRBJ1-1): SAVISQKPSRDICQRGTSLTIQCQVDSQVTMMFWYRQQPGQSLTLIATANQGSEATYESGFVIDKFPISRPNLTFSTLTVSNMSPEDSSIYLCSVEVPANTEAFFGQGTRLTVV.

V and J are TRBV14 and TRBJ1-1, with a possible D match to TRBD1 (6 bases). The germline CDR1 and CDR2 sequences are SGHDN and FVKESK. The V end was cut by 4 bases, the J end by 0 bases, with 12 bases between. CDR3 length: 15 amino acids. This chain's CDR3 is CASSLPGHLNTEAFF. The CDR3 DNA reads TGTGCCAGCAGCCTACCGGGACACCTGAACACTGAAGCTTTCTTT.